One T cell receptor beta chain is described in this entry. Trimming took 0 bases from V and 2 from J, leaving 15 bases between them. CDR3 size: 16 residues. Germline CDR1 and CDR2: SGDLS and YYNGEE. This entry comes from a study of cytomegalovirus exposure and HLA in healthy donors. Use of 60 Vbeta and 13 Jbeta primers characterized the PCR. Produced via immunoSEQ multiplex PCR; TCRdb's table is partial and in-frame only. The sample has about 120,000 clones, roughly three fifths seen once. The sequenced material came from PBMCs. This receptor was identified in a woman aged 40 to 50 in good health and CMV-seropositive. The rearrangement links TRBV9 to TRBJ2-7; tentative D call: TRBD2 (6 bases). In DNA form, the CDR3 reads TGTGCCAGCAGCGTAGGATCTCGGCGGGACCCCTACGAGCAGTACTTC. Encoded protein: CASSVGSRRDPYEQYF.